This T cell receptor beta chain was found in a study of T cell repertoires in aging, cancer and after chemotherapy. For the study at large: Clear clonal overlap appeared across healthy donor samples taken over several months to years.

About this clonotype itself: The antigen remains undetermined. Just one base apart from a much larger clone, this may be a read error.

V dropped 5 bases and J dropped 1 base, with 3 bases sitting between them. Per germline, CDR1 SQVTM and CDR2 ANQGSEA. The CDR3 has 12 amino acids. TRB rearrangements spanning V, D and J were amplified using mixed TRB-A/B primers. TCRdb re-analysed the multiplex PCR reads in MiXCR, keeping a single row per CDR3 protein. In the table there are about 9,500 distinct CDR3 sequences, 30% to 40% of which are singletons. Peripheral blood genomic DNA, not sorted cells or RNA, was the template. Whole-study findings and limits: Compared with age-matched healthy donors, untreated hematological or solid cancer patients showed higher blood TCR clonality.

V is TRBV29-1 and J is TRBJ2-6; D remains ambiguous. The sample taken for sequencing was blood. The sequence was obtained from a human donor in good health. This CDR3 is CSVCSGANVLTF. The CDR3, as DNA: TGCAGCGTTTGTTCTGGGGCCAACGTCCTGACTTTC.